The next 22 T cell receptor beta chains were all read from a single sample in a study of T cell repertoires in ileal Crohn's disease. Time point meaning: neoterminal ileum biopsy at postoperative endoscopy, about 6 months after surgery. Profiled with immunoSEQ multiplex PCR; TCRdb holds only in-frame clones, not every one. The sample contains about 10,000 clones, around 82% of which appear only once. Sample: ileal tissue. The receptors were gathered from an adult with Crohn's disease.

The rearrangement uses TRBV5-1 and TRBJ1-2; the D gene is possibly TRBD1 (6 bases). Germline V gives CDR1 SGHRS, CDR2 YFSETQ. The V end was cut by 0 bases, the J end by 6 bases, with 18 bases between. There are 16 residues in the CDR3. The CDR3 region has the DNA TGCGCCAGCAGCTTGGGGGCCCTACAGGGATCGGATGGCTACACCTTC. As protein: CASSLGALQGSDGYTF.

This clone occurred a few times. V and J are TRBV7-6 and TRBJ1-3; a weak D match, TRBD1 (6 bases). Trimming removed 4 bases at V and 4 bases at J, with 14 bases between. Looked up from germline, CDR1 is SGHVS and CDR2 is FNYEAQ. This CDR3 contains 15 residues. The CDR3: CASSSRGGAGNTIYF. Here the CDR3 DNA reads TGTGCCAGCAGCTCCCGCGGGGGCGCGGGAAACACCATATATTTT.

The genes are TRBV7-2 and TRBJ1-5, with unresolved D. Per germline, CDR1 SGHTA and CDR2 FQGNSA. The CDR3 loop spans 18 amino acids. Trimming took 1 base from V and 0 from J, leaving 16 bases between them. The CDR3: CASSLVPQTSYSNQPQHF. DNA of the CDR3: TGTGCCAGCAGCTTAGTCCCCCAGACTAGTTATAGCAATCAGCCCCAGCATTTT.

The J gene is TRBJ1-3, the V gene TRBV6-5; TRBD1 matches 9 bases. This CDR3 has 15 amino acids. J was trimmed by 4 bases and V by 0 bases; bases with no gene match: 1. Germline values: CDR1 MNHEY, CDR2 SVGAGI. The CDR3: CASSYSGTGGNTIYF. In DNA, the CDR3 is TGTGCCAGCAGTTACTCTGGGACAGGGGGAAACACCATATATTTT.

This sequence joins TRBV28 and TRBJ2-2; a weak D match, TRBD2 (5 bases). This CDR3 has 16 amino acids. Germline V gives CDR1 MDHEN, CDR2 SYDVKM. V was cut by 5 bases and J by 1 base, with 14 bases left in between. Here the CDR3 reads CASSLGTSGNTGELFF. The DNA for the CDR3 is TGTGCCAGCAGTCTCGGAACCAGCGGGAACACCGGGGAGCTGTTTTTT.

The chain employs TRBV6-5 and TRBJ2-7; a possible D gene is TRBD1 (5 bases). V was clipped by 7 bases and J by 2 bases, with 12 bases between them. Germline values: CDR1 MNHEY, CDR2 SVGAGI. This CDR3 has 13 amino acids. CDR3 DNA sequence: TGTGCCAGCACTGTACAGGTTCCCTACGAGCAGTACTTC. This codes for CASTVQVPYEQYF.

This sequence joins TRBV5-4 and TRBJ2-5; 13 positions match TRBD2. CDR3 size: 16 residues. Germline V gives CDR1 SGHNT, CDR2 YYREEE (reference sequence). V lost 3 bases to trimming and J lost 4 bases; unmatched junction nucleotides: 6. As DNA, the CDR3 is TGTGCCAGCAGCTCCCGGACTAGCGGGGGTGCAGAGACCCAGTACTTC. It codes for CASSSRTSGGAETQYF.

The chain has TRBV18 and TRBJ1-3, with 7 positions matching TRBD1. Trimming took 1 base from V and 0 from J; bases not matched to a gene: 3. This CDR3 comprises 16 residues. Germline assignment: CDR1 KGHSH and CDR2 LQKENI. The CDR3 nucleotides read TGTGCCAGCTCACCACGGGGACAGAGCTCTGGAAACACCATATATTTT. Its protein is CASSPRGQSSGNTIYF.

The V call is TRBV5-4, the J call TRBJ2-1; TRBD2 matches 8 bases. CDR1 and CDR2 from the germline V gene are SGHNT and YYREEE (reference sequence). J lost 6 bases, V lost 0 bases, and 5 bases had no gene match. The CDR3 covers 15 residues. The CDR3 DNA is TGTGCCAGCAGCTTGGAAGGGACTAGGGGCAATGAGCAGTTCTTC. This translates into CASSLEGTRGNEQFF.

This clone came up a few times. Different DNA sequences within this sample yield the same CDR3. The V and J genes are TRBV6-1 and TRBJ1-2, with TRBD1 matching over 10 bases. Per the germline V gene, CDR1 is MNHNS and CDR2 is SASEGT. The length of the CDR3 is 14 residues. J was trimmed by 5 bases and V by 1 base; bases with no gene match: 1. In nucleotides, the CDR3 is TGTGCCAGCAGTGAAGGACAGGGGGCGTATGGCTACACCTTC. Its protein product is CASSEGQGAYGYTF.

The rearrangement joins TRBV14 to TRBJ2-7, with TRBD1 matching over 7 bases. The CDR3 contains 13 residues. V lost 3 bases and J lost 12; bases outside the gene matches: 11. Germline CDR1 and CDR2: SGHDN and FVKESK. Here the CDR3 DNA reads TGTGCCAGCAGCCACACTCGACAGGGAAGTCTGTACTTC. It specifies CASSHTRQGSLYF.

This sequence joins TRBV4-3 and TRBJ1-2; 9 positions agree with TRBD1. The V gene's germline CDR1 is LGHNA and CDR2 YSLEER. This CDR3 has 16 residues. V lost 4 bases, J lost 5 bases, and 11 bases stayed unmatched. The CDR3 DNA follows: TGCGCCAGCAGCCCCAGGGACAGGGCCACCCAATATGGCTACACCTTC. Protein: CASSPRDRATQYGYTF.

The rearrangement links TRBV28 to TRBJ1-5, with D uncertain. V lost 3 bases, J lost 2 bases, and 2 bases lay in between. Germline CDR1 is MDHEN and CDR2 is SYDVKM. This CDR3 is built from 12 residues. This CDR3 is CASSFGNQPQHF. The CDR3 nucleotides read TGTGCCAGCAGTTTCGGCAATCAGCCCCAGCATTTT.

The chain recombines TRBV28 with TRBJ2-7; 9 positions agree with TRBD1. CDR3 length: 16 residues. CDR1 MDHEN and CDR2 SYDVKM come from the germline V gene. V was pared by 4 bases and J by 2 bases, with 9 bases of the junction left unmatched. This CDR3 is CASSSVGTGKPYEQYF. CDR3 in DNA: TGTGCCAGCAGTTCTGTCGGGACAGGGAAACCCTACGAGCAGTACTTC.

CDR3 DNA sequence: TGTGCCAGCTCTCCTGGACAGGGATCTTATAGCAATCAGCCCCAGCATTTT. It encodes CASSPGQGSYSNQPQHF. The chain is built from TRBV18 and TRBJ1-5; TRBD1 matches 8 bases. The CDR3 runs 17 residues. Germline assignment: CDR1 KGHSH and CDR2 LQKENI. V shed 6 bases and J 0 bases; nucleotides not matched to a gene: 10.

Here the CDR3 DNA reads TGTGCCAGTAGTATAGATCCGCGGGGGAGCTCCTACGAGCAGTACTTC. Translation gives CASSIDPRGSSYEQYF. The chain has TRBV19 and TRBJ2-7, with 7 bases lining up with TRBD2. Trimming cost V 0 bases and J 0 bases; bases outside gene matches: 5. The CDR3 extends over 16 amino acids. Germline V gene sequence: CDR1 LNHDA, CDR2 SQIVND (reference sequence).

This rearrangement joins TRBV2 to TRBJ2-7; no clear D gene. The CDR3 is 15 amino acids. Germline lookup yields CDR1 SNHLY and CDR2 FYNNEI. The V and J ends lost 1 base and 0 bases respectively, with 10 bases between them. Here the CDR3 reads CASSEVSTLSYEQYF. The CDR3 coding sequence is TGTGCCAGCAGTGAAGTGTCTACCCTCTCCTACGAGCAGTACTTC.

This chain connects TRBV11-2 to TRBJ1-4; D is undetermined. V gave up 2 bases and J gave up 4 bases, with 8 bases separating them. Germline loops: CDR1 SGHAT, CDR2 FQNNGV. This CDR3 has 14 residues. DNA for the CDR3: TGTGCCAGCAGCTTAAACAATTTTAATGAAAAACTGTTTTTT. It translates to CASSLNNFNEKLFF.

This clone has a handful of counts. The chain has TRBV6-1 and TRBJ1-6, with D uncertain. V was trimmed by 8 bases and J by 1 base, leaving 9 bases between them. Germline V gene lookup returns CDR1 MNHNS and CDR2 SASEGT. The CDR3 contains 14 residues. This CDR3 is CASGEGSYNSPLHF. CDR3 in DNA: TGTGCCAGCGGAGAGGGTTCCTATAATTCACCCCTCCACTTT.

This chain connects TRBV4-1 to TRBJ2-2; TRBD2 matches at 7 bases. Germline trimming cut 4 bases from V and 6 bases from J; bases unmatched to any gene: 14. This CDR3 is 17 amino acids long. Per germline, CDR1 MGHRA and CDR2 YSYEKL. The CDR3 protein is CASSLGVWGGSPGELFF. The DNA for the CDR3 is TGCGCCAGCAGCCTAGGCGTTTGGGGGGGTAGCCCCGGGGAGCTGTTTTTT.

This chain links TRBV6-5 with TRBJ1-5, with D unclear. The V end lost 5 bases, the J end lost 10 bases, and 18 bases lay between the germline ends. Germline V lookup: CDR1 MNHEY, CDR2 SVGAGI. The CDR3 is 14 residues long. Here the CDR3 reads CASSPQTGMGPQHF. The CDR3 nucleotides are TGTGCCAGCAGTCCTCAAACGGGGATGGGTCCCCAGCATTTT.

The V call is TRBV29-1, the J call TRBJ2-3; the D gene is possibly TRBD2 (9 bases). With 4 bases removed from V and 6 bases from J, the gap between germline ends came to 29 bases. The CDR3 is 18 amino acids. Germline V CDR1 and CDR2: SQVTM, ANQGSEA. CDR3 nucleotide sequence: TGCAGCGTTGGGACAGGGAAGCTCGGCGGGGGGGCTCGGGATACGCAGTATTTT. The encoded protein is CSVGTGKLGGGARDTQYF.